Listed below are T cell receptor beta chains from one sample, sequenced in a study of cytomegalovirus exposure and HLA in healthy donors. Libraries were prepared by immunoSEQ multiplex PCR; TCRdb keeps only in-frame clonotypes and omits some of them. Of approximately 120,000 clones in the sample, 81% were seen once. Sequencing used PBMCs. Receptors originate from a man aged 18 to 30 in good health and CMV-seronegative. The CDR3 runs from the conserved cysteine through the conserved F or W.

V gene | CDR3 protein
TRBV11-2 | CASSDGLKPTEAFF
TRBV2 | CASSDRTAKNTEAFF
TRBV4-3 | CASSQETVNTEAFF
TRBV6-6 | CASSPTGWTEAFF
TRBV5-1 | CASSFPSTETQYF
TRBV4-3 | CASSQGGGAGETQYF
TRBV19 | CASSMGRGGNQPQHF
TRBV7-2 | CASSQQGWDEQYF
TRBV7-2 | CASSRDRGTGELFF
TRBV4-2 | CASSQDGTSPQETQYF